This entry lists 32 T cell receptor beta chains sequenced from one sample in a study of control samples from healthy donors and cancer patients. Here immunoSEQ multiplex PCR was the method, and the copy in TCRdb shows in-frame clones only, minus some. The data contain 75,000 to 100,000 clones, 88% of them singletons. The sample comprised blood. The receptors were sampled from a man in his thirties or forties in good health.

The chain uses TRBV10-3 and TRBJ1-4, with D possibly TRBD1 on 5 matching bases. The CDR3 totals 12 residues. The germline V gene has CDR1 ENHRY and CDR2 SYGVKD. The ends were cut back, 6 bases at V and 6 bases at J, with 8 bases in the middle. The CDR3 coding sequence is TGTGCCATCAGGGGGGTGGATGAAAAACTGTTTTTT. The encoded protein is CAIRGVDEKLFF.

This clone was found a few times. This rearrangement joins TRBV6-5 to TRBJ1-5; D is uncertain. Germline CDR1 MNHEY, CDR2 SVGAGI. Trimming left V 6 bases short and J 0 bases short, with 12 bases between. The CDR3 is made up of 15 amino acids. The CDR3 sequence: CASRTSLDSNQPQHF. The CDR3 nucleotides are TGTGCCAGCAGAACTAGTCTTGATAGCAATCAGCCCCAGCATTTT.

J is TRBJ2-7 and V is TRBV11-3; TRBD2 matches 14 bases. J lost 3 bases, V lost 5 bases, and 6 bases had no gene match. This CDR3 is 16 amino acids long. Germline V gives CDR1 SGHNT, CDR2 YENEEA. CDR3 region: CASSLRLAGGYYEQYF. CDR3 nucleotides: TGTGCCAGCAGCCTCCGACTAGCGGGAGGGTACTACGAGCAGTACTTC.

This chain joins TRBV10-1 and TRBJ2-7; D might be TRBD2 (7 bases). V was pared by 0 bases and J by 6 bases, with 9 bases between. Germline CDR1 is WNHNN and CDR2 is SYGVQD (reference sequence). The CDR3 extends over 13 amino acids. CDR3 coding DNA: TGCGCCAGCAGTGAGTCTCGGGGGGCCGAGCAGTACTTC. It is translated as CASSESRGAEQYF.

The chain recombines TRBV6-1 with TRBJ2-3, with 9 bases that match TRBD2. This CDR3 spans 17 amino acids. Germline loops: CDR1 MNHNS, CDR2 SASEGT. With 3 bases clipped from V and 4 bases from J, the junction kept 11 bases outside the gene matches. CDR3 loop: CASSDIFGLAGADTQYF. CDR3 nucleotide sequence: TGTGCCAGCAGTGATATATTCGGGTTAGCGGGAGCAGATACGCAGTATTTT.

This clone was observed a single time. This chain uses TRBV29-1 with TRBJ1-1; 7 bases map to TRBD1. The J segment lost 1 base and the V segment lost 7 bases, leaving 3 bases of the junction unmatched. CDR3 length equals 12 residues. The germline CDR1 and CDR2 sequences are SQVTM and ANQGSEA. The DNA of the CDR3 is TGCAGCGGACAGGGACCGAACACTGAAGCTTTCTTT. Encoded protein: CSGQGPNTEAFF.

This chain connects TRBV3-1 (or the pseudogene TRBV3-2) to TRBJ2-3; 10 bases align to TRBD2. V shed 3 bases, J shed 2 bases, and the junction held 5 bases outside the gene matches. The V gene's germline CDR1 is LGHDT and CDR2 YNNKEL (reference sequence). The CDR3 loop spans 16 amino acids. CDR3 sequence reads: CASSQKLAGNTDTQYF. The CDR3 nucleotides read TGTGCCAGCAGCCAGAAACTAGCGGGAAACACAGATACGCAGTATTTT.

The rearrangement joins TRBV12-3 or TRBV12-4 to TRBJ1-2, with no clear D. Trimming pared 6 bases from V and 1 base from J, leaving 9 bases between. The CDR3 runs 13 residues. DNA for the CDR3: TGTGCCAGCAGATCCGGGGTTAACTATGGCTACACCTTC. Translating it yields CASRSGVNYGYTF.

This clone was picked up a small number of times. J is TRBJ2-3 and V is TRBV7-2, with D perhaps assigned TRBD1 or TRBD2 (5 bases each). The germline gives CDR1 SGHTA, CDR2 FQGNSA. Trimming cost V 4 bases and J 4 bases, with 15 bases left between them. The CDR3 is made up of 15 amino acids. CDR3 nucleotides: TGTGCCAGCAGCTCCGGGACCCCTGGGTCAGATACGCAGTATTTT. Translating gives CASSSGTPGSDTQYF.

The V gene is TRBV4-1, the J gene TRBJ1-5, with a weak D call TRBD1 (5 bases). Trimming cost V 1 base and J 3 bases, with 7 bases left between them. CDR3 length: 14 amino acids. The V gene's germline CDR1 is MGHRA and CDR2 YSYEKL. The CDR3 protein is CASSQGGTNQPQHF. In DNA, the CDR3 is TGCGCCAGCAGCCAAGGGGGGACCAATCAGCCCCAGCATTTT.

The chain combines TRBV6-5 with TRBJ1-5; no clear D. V was pared by 5 bases and J by 8 bases, with 13 bases between. The germline CDR1 and CDR2 sequences are MNHEY and SVGAGI. The CDR3 has 13 amino acids. As DNA, the CDR3 is TGTGCCAGCAGTAGGCGGCCCTCTGAGCCCCAGCATTTT. Translated, it gives CASSRRPSEPQHF.

The table lists this clone with a count of one. The V call is TRBV12-2, the J call TRBJ2-7; the DNA was not compared with TRBD2, the D call given in the table. TRBV12-2 is marked as a pseudogene. The CDR3 runs 13 residues. The CDR3 reads CASRHRLAYEQYF. The DNA of the CDR3 is TGTGCAAGTCGCCACCGACTAGCATACGAGCAGTACTTC.

The chain couples TRBV6-5 to TRBJ1-1; no reliable D call. Germline assignment: CDR1 MNHEY and CDR2 SVGAGI. The CDR3 runs to 14 residues. The germline V and J ends were trimmed by 2 bases and 1 base, with 8 bases remaining between them. CDR3: CASSYKGPNTEAFF. CDR3 DNA sequence: TGTGCCAGCAGTTACAAGGGCCCGAACACTGAAGCTTTCTTT.

This chain links TRBV27 with TRBJ1-1; D is perhaps TRBD1 (6 bases). The CDR3 extends over 19 amino acids. CDR1 MNHEY and CDR2 SMNVEV come from the germline V gene (reference sequence). Trimming removed 5 bases from V and 1 base from J, with 26 bases in between. CDR3 coding DNA: TGTGCCAGCAGTCCACAGATATATACCGGGGGCGCTTCGAACACTGAAGCTTTCTTT. The encoded protein is CASSPQIYTGGASNTEAFF.

V gene TRBV18 combines with J gene TRBJ1-3; D ambiguous. The CDR3 consists of 15 residues. V dropped 4 bases and J dropped 3 bases, with 13 bases sitting between them. CDR1 KGHSH and CDR2 LQKENI come from the germline V gene. DNA for the CDR3: TGTGCCAGCTCACTAGACGGGCCCGTTGGAAACACCATATATTTT. It yields the protein CASSLDGPVGNTIYF.

CDR3 protein: CSVEGGPGTEAFF. The CDR3 bases are TGCAGCGTTGAAGGGGGCCCGGGGACTGAAGCTTTCTTT. V and J are TRBV29-1 and TRBJ1-1; D possibly corresponds to TRBD1 (5 bases). V was cut by 1 base and J by 5 bases, with 11 bases left in between. Germline V gene lookup returns CDR1 SQVTM and CDR2 ANQGSEA. CDR3 length: 13 amino acids.

The CDR3 is CAISLSNNEQFF. The CDR3 coding sequence is TGTGCCATCAGCTTAAGTAACAATGAGCAGTTCTTC. The rearrangement links TRBV10-3 to TRBJ2-1; D not certain. The germline CDR1 and CDR2 sequences are ENHRY and SYGVKD. The CDR3 is made up of 12 amino acids. V lost 6 bases, J lost 5 bases, and 8 bases lay in between.

The chain employs TRBV18 and TRBJ1-2; the match to TRBD1 covers 7 bases. Germline-derived CDR1 and CDR2 are KGHSH and LQKENI. J gave up 0 bases and V 5 bases, and 6 bases lay outside the gene matches. The CDR3 consists of 15 residues. CDR3 DNA sequence: TGTGCCAGCTCAACCGACAGGGCCGCTAACTATGGCTACACCTTC. It translates to CASSTDRAANYGYTF.

This chain's CDR3 is CASSPACRVDHHTDTQYF. DNA for the CDR3: TGTGCCAGCTCACCAGCGTGCAGGGTGGACCACCACACAGATACGCAGTATTTT. The chain combines TRBV18 with TRBJ2-3; D possibly corresponds to TRBD1 (5 bases). Deletions cut 2 bases from V and 2 bases from J, with 20 bases between. The CDR3 totals 18 residues. Germline CDR1 and CDR2: KGHSH and LQKENI.

In DNA form, the CDR3 reads TGTGCCAGTAGTATAACTAGCGGGATCACCGGGGAGCTGTTTTTT. This encodes CASSITSGITGELFF. This rearrangement joins TRBV19 to TRBJ2-2; 10 bases are a match to TRBD2. CDR1 is LNHDA and CDR2 is SQIVND in the germline V gene (reference sequence). V lost 2 bases and J lost 4; bases outside the gene matches: 1. The CDR3 spans 15 residues.

The chain has TRBV30 and TRBJ1-1; D ambiguous. The germline V and J ends were trimmed by 5 bases and 1 base, with 11 bases remaining between them. Germline V CDR1 and CDR2: GTSNPN, SVGIG (reference sequence). The CDR3 is made up of 13 amino acids. The CDR3 DNA reads as TGTGCCTGGCGGCAATGGGGGAACACTGAAGCTTTCTTT. This sequence encodes CAWRQWGNTEAFF.

V usage is TRBV19 and J usage is TRBJ1-1, with TRBD1 matching 7 bases. Germline loops: CDR1 LNHDA, CDR2 SQIVND (reference sequence). This CDR3 contains 14 residues. Unmatched junction bases numbered 5, after V lost 5 bases and J lost 2 bases. The CDR3 loop reads CASSAGQRNTEAFF. DNA of the CDR3: TGTGCCAGTAGTGCGGGACAGAGAAACACTGAAGCTTTCTTT.

This clone turned up a few times. The chain carries TRBV7-2 and TRBJ2-3, with 9 bases matching TRBD2. CDR1 and CDR2 from the germline V gene are SGHTA and FQGNSA. Trimming removed 4 bases from V and 5 bases from J; junction bases left unmatched: 19. This CDR3 comprises 19 residues. In DNA form, the CDR3 reads TGTGCCAGCAGCTCGCCCCTGGGGGGACTAGCAGGAGGTGGAGATACGCAGTATTTT. It specifies CASSSPLGGLAGGGDTQYF.

The chain employs TRBV15 and TRBJ2-3, with no clear D. Trimming removed 1 base at V and 2 bases at J, with 10 bases between. The germline gives CDR1 LNHNV, CDR2 YYDKDF (reference sequence). The CDR3 covers 15 residues. The CDR3 bases are TGTGCCACCAGCAGAGGGGTCAGTGCCACAGATACGCAGTATTTT. Translated, it gives CATSRGVSATDTQYF.

V usage is TRBV7-9 and J usage is TRBJ2-1, with TRBD1 matching over 8 bases. The CDR3 is 14 amino acids. Germline loops: CDR1 SEHNR, CDR2 FQNEAQ (reference sequence). V lost 8 bases, J lost 9 bases, and 12 bases stayed unmatched. As DNA, the CDR3 is TGTGCCAGCGAGACGACAGGGGCGTATGGTGAGCAGTTCTTC. This sequence encodes CASETTGAYGEQFF.

CDR3 protein: CASSISKRRDELFF. The CDR3 nucleotides read TGTGCCAGCAGCATTAGTAAAAGGCGGGACGAACTGTTTTTT. The chain uses TRBV21-1 and TRBJ1-4. TRBV21-1 corresponds to a pseudogene. CDR3 length: 14 residues.

This clone was counted a few times. The chain links TRBV2 to TRBJ2-1; 12 bases agree with TRBD2. The CDR3 has 16 residues. The J segment lost 4 bases and the V segment lost 1 base, leaving 2 bases of the junction unmatched. The germline V gene encodes CDR1 SNHLY and CDR2 FYNNEI. CDR3 sequence (DNA): TGTGCCAGCAGTGAAGAAGGACTAGCGGGATACAATGAGCAGTTCTTC. Protein: CASSEEGLAGYNEQFF.

CDR3 nucleotides: TGTGCCAGCAGCTTAGGTTGGCAAGAACGACAGCTGTTTTTT. This sequence encodes CASSLGWQERQLFF. The V gene is TRBV11-1, the J gene TRBJ1-4; TRBD1 is a possible D gene (5 bases). V was trimmed by 1 base and J by 14 bases, leaving 17 bases between them. CDR1 is SGHAT, CDR2 FQDESV, per germline (reference sequence). The CDR3 sequence is 14 residues long.

The V and J genes are TRBV27 and TRBJ2-2, with 12 bases that match TRBD2. CDR3 length: 18 amino acids. The V segment lost 6 bases and the J segment 0 bases; nucleotides outside the gene matches: 8. Germline lookup yields CDR1 MNHEY and CDR2 SMNVEV (reference sequence). The CDR3 loop is CASRTRTSGIANTGELFF. CDR3 nucleotides: TGTGCCAGCAGGACTAGGACTAGCGGGATCGCGAACACCGGGGAGCTGTTTTTT.

This clone was found a few times. The chain employs TRBV6-1 and TRBJ2-2, with 16 bases identical to TRBD2. Germline V gene lookup returns CDR1 MNHNS and CDR2 SASEGT. The CDR3 spans 20 residues. Trimming at V came to 4 bases and at J to 7 bases, leaving 15 bases not matched to a gene. CDR3 sequence reads: CASSARPGLAGGPRNGELFF. The CDR3 DNA follows: TGTGCCAGCAGTGCCCGTCCGGGACTAGCGGGAGGGCCCCGGAACGGGGAGCTGTTTTTT.

The chain employs TRBV30 and TRBJ2-7; a weak D match, TRBD1 (5 bases). In germline, CDR1 is GTSNPN, CDR2 SVGIG (reference sequence). The ends were cut back, 0 bases at V and 6 bases at J, with 6 bases in the middle. CDR3 length: 11 residues. CDR3 DNA sequence: TGTGCCTGGAGTGTAGGGGTCGAGCAGTACTTC. This encodes CAWSVGVEQYF.

The rearrangement links TRBV2 to TRBJ2-1; 9 bases line up with TRBD2. The CDR3 contains 18 residues. CDR1 SNHLY and CDR2 FYNNEI come from the germline V gene. V was pared by 0 bases and J by 8 bases, with 14 bases of the junction left unmatched. This CDR3 reads CASSEANLAGTPMDEQFF. CDR3 nucleotides: TGTGCCAGCAGTGAAGCGAACCTAGCGGGAACCCCAATGGATGAGCAGTTCTTC.